This T cell receptor (beta chain) came from a study of CD8 T cells in ankylosing spondylitis. Study-level findings and limits: Several highly homologous variants made up a TCR beta motif, and this motif appeared characteristic of ankylosing spondylitis blood.

This CDR3 region has 15 residues. The V end lost 1 base, the J end lost 0 bases, and 7 bases lay between the germline ends. This clonotype has ten or more counts. No antigen is known for it. TCRdb re-called the 5' RACE reads with MiXCR, one entry per CDR3 protein. The sample lists almost 400,000 distinct CDR3 sequences, 20% to 25% seen once, with roughly a sixth in the top ten. The origin of this receptor is a male donor with ankylosing spondylitis. The chain carries TRBV12-3 or TRBV12-4 and TRBJ1-3, with D hard to call. Input material: blood, either unsorted or a sorted T cell fraction (not recorded which). In DNA form, the CDR3 reads TGTGCCAGCAGTTTAGACACACACTCTGGAAACACCATATATTTT. Its translation: CASSLDTHSGNTIYF.